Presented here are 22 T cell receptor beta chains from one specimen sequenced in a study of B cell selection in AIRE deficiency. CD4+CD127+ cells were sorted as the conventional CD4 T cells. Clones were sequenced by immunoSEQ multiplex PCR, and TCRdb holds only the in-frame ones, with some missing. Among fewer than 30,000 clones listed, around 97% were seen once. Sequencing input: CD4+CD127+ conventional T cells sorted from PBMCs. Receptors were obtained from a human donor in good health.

The CDR3 spells CASSPPAGQNTGELFF. Here the CDR3 DNA reads TGTGCCAGCTCACCACCGGCAGGCCAGAACACCGGGGAGCTGTTTTTT. The chain is built from TRBV18 and TRBJ2-2; no reliable D call. V lost 0 bases and J lost 1, with 9 bases in between. Germline V gene data show CDR1 as KGHSH and CDR2 as LQKENI. CDR3 size: 16 residues.

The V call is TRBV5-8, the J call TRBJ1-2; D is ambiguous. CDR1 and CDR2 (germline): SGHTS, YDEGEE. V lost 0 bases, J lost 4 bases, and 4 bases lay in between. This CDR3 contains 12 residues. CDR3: CASSLAGYGYTF. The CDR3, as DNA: TGTGCCAGCAGCTTGGCTGGCTATGGCTACACCTTC.

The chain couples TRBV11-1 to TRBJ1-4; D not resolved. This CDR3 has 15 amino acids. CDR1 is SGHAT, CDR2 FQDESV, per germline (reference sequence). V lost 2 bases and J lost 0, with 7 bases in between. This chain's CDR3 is CASSLSDATNEKLFF. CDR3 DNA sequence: TGTGCCAGCAGCTTATCGGATGCAACTAATGAAAAACTGTTTTTT.

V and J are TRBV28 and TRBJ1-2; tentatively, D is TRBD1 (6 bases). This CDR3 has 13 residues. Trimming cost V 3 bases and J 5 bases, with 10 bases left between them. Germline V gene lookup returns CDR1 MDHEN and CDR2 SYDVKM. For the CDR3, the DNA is TGTGCCAGCAGTTTTCAGGGGTTTTATGGCTACACCTTC. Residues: CASSFQGFYGYTF.

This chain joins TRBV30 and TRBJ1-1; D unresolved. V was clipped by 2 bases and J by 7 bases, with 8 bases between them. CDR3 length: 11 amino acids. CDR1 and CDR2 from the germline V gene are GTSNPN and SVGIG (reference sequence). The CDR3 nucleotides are TGTGCCTGGAGTCCCCGTCTTGAAGCTTTCTTT. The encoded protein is CAWSPRLEAFF.

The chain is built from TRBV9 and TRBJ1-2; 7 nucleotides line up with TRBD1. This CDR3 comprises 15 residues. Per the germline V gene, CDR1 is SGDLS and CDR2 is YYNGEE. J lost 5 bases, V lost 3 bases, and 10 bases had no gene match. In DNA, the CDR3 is TGTGCCAGCAGCGCCCGACAGGGCGGATGGTATGGCTACACCTTC. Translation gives CASSARQGGWYGYTF.

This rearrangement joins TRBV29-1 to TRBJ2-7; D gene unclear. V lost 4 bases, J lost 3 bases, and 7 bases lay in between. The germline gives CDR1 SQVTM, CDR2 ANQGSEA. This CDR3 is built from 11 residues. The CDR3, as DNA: TGCAGCGTTGTGAGGAGCTACGAGCAGTACTTC. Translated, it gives CSVVRSYEQYF.

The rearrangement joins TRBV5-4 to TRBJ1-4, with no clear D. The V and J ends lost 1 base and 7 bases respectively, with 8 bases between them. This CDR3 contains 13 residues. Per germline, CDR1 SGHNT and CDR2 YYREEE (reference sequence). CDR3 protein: CASSLRSSEKLFF. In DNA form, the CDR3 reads TGTGCCAGCAGCTTGAGGAGTTCTGAAAAACTGTTTTTT.

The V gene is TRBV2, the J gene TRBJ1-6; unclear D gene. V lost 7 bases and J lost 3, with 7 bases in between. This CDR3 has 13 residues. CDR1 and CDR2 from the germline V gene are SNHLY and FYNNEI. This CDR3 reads CASTGLYNSPLHF. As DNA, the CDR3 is TGTGCCAGCACGGGCCTCTATAATTCACCCCTCCACTTT.

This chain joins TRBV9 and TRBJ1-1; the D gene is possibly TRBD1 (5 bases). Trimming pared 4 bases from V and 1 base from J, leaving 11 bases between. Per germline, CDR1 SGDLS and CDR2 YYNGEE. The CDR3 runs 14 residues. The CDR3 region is CASSPSQGNTEAFF. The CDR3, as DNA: TGTGCCAGCAGCCCGAGTCAGGGGAACACTGAAGCTTTCTTT.

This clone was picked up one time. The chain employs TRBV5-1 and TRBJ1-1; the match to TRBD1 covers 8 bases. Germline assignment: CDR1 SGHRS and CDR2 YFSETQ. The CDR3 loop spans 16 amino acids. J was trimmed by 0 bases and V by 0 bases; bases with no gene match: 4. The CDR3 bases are TGCGCCAGCAGCTTGGGGCCGACAGGGGTGAACACTGAAGCTTTCTTT. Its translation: CASSLGPTGVNTEAFF.

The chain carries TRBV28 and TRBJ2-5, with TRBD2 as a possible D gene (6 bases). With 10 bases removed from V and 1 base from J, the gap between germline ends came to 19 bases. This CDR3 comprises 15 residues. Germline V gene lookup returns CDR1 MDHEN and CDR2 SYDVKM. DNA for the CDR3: TGTGCCACAACCTCTTCGGAGGGGTCCCAAGAGACCCAGTACTTC. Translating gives CATTSSEGSQETQYF.

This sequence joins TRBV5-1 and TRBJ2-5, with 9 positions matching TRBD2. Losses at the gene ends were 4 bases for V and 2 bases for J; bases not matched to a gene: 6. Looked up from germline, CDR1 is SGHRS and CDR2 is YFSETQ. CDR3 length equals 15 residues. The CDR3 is CASSRGSGGQETQYF. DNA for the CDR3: TGCGCCAGCAGCCGGGGGAGCGGGGGGCAAGAGACCCAGTACTTC.

CDR3 loop: CASSLDRGSYEQYF. CDR3 sequence (DNA): TGCGCCAGCAGCTTGGACAGGGGATCGTACGAGCAGTACTTC. The rearrangement joins TRBV5-1 to TRBJ2-7, with 7 bases fitting TRBD1. Losses at the gene ends were 0 bases for V and 4 bases for J; bases not matched to a gene: 4. Germline V gene data show CDR1 as SGHRS and CDR2 as YFSETQ. This CDR3 has 14 residues.

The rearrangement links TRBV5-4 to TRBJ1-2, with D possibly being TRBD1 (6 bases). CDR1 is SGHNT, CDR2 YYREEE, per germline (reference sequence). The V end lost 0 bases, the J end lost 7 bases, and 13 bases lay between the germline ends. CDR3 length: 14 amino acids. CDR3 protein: CASSLVGGSSGYTF. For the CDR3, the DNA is TGTGCCAGCAGCTTGGTGGGGGGCTCCAGTGGCTACACCTTC.

The CDR3 region is CAISENPLAGFYEQYF. In nucleotides, the CDR3 is TGTGCCATCAGTGAGAATCCCCTAGCGGGATTCTACGAGCAGTACTTC. V gene TRBV10-3 combines with J gene TRBJ2-7, with 9 bases matching TRBD2. The CDR3 consists of 16 residues. The V and J ends lost 2 bases and 3 bases, in that order; junction bases with no gene match: 8. Germline V lookup: CDR1 ENHRY, CDR2 SYGVKD.

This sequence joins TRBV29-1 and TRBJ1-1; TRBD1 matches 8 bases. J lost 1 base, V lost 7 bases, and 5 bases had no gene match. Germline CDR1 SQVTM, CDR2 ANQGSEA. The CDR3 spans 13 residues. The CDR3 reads CSAKGQGNTEAFF. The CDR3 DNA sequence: TGCAGCGCCAAAGGACAGGGGAACACTGAAGCTTTCTTT.

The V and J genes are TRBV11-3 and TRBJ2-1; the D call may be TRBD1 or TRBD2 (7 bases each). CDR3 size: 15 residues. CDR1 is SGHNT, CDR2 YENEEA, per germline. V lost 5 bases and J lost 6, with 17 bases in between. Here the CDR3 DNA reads TGTGCCAGCAGCGGGGAGGGGGCCTCCCGCAATGAGCAGTTCTTC. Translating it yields CASSGEGASRNEQFF.

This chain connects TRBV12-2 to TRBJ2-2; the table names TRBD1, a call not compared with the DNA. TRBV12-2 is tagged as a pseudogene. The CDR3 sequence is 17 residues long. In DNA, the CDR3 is TGTGCAAGTCGCCCCATCTACGGGACAGAGGACACCGGGGAGCTGTTTTTT. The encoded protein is CASRPIYGTEDTGELFF.

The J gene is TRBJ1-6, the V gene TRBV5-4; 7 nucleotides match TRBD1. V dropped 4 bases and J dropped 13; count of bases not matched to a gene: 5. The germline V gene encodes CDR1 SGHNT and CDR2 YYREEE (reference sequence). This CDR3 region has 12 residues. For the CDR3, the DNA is TGTGCCAGCAGCAAGACAGGGTTGCCCCTCCACTTT. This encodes CASSKTGLPLHF.

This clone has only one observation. In nucleotides, the CDR3 is TGTGCCACCGGGGGACAGGGGGATTCACCCCTCCACTTT. Encoded protein: CATGGQGDSPLHF. This rearrangement joins TRBV19 to TRBJ1-6, with 11 nucleotides matching TRBD1. The germline CDR1 and CDR2 sequences are LNHDA and SQIVND (reference sequence). This CDR3 contains 13 residues. V shed 10 bases, J shed 8 bases, and the junction held 4 bases outside the gene matches. Complete variable domain (other parts from reference TRBV19 and TRBJ1-6): DGGITQSPKYLFRKEGQNVTLSCEQNLNHDAMYWYRQDPGQGLRLIYYSQIVNDFQKGDIAEGYSVSREKKESFPLTVTSAQKNPTAFYLCATGGQGDSPLHFGNGTRLTVT.

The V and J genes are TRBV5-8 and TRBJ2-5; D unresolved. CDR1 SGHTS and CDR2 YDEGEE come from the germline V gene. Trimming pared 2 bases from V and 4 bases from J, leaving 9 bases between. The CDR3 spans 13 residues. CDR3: CASSFPGTETQYF. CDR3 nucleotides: TGTGCCAGCAGCTTCCCCGGTACAGAGACCCAGTACTTC.